This T cell receptor (beta chain) comes out of a study of blood T cell repertoires in COVID-19 (dated by TCRdb to between 2020 and 2021). Regarding the complete study: The collaborator samples originated in the United States, Italy and Spain and spanned the acute and convalescent phases of COVID-19. The samples were drawn from two sources: the first 160 participants of the ongoing ImmuneRACE study, and 1,000 to 1,500 subjects contributed by 6 global collaborators. The material from the prospective study consisted of cDNA or gDNA derived from T cells, B-cell-depleted T cells, or PBMCs. The repertoires were made available in a free public database intended to serve as a resource for research on the immune response to SARS-CoV-2. Deeply sampled blood TCRbeta repertoires from subjects exposed to, actively infected with, or recovered from COVID-19 were included in the dataset. Where available, HLA class I and class II types were obtained from metadata supplied by the sample provider rather than from assay-based typing. A de-identified subject ID, COVID-19 status, age in years and sex were almost always included in the sample metadata. What the research found in general, with its limitations: The quantity of clinical and demographic metadata differed by source and by participant and was supplied without curation.

In the prospective study, participants were about 18 to 100 years old, resided in about 25 geographic areas of the United States, and were enrolled through a virtual design. Cohort assignment in the prospective study relied on participant-reported clinical history from a screening survey and a study questionnaire. ImmuneRACE Cohort 3 recovered participants were defined by two consecutive negative NP/OP PCR tests, healthcare professional clearance, or symptom resolution. In the prospective study, mobile phlebotomists collected whole blood, serum and a nasopharyngeal or oropharyngeal swab from each participant. Participants in the prospective study had the option to provide additional blood draws and questionnaires over an approximately 2-month period. Prospective study blood samples were shipped either frozen or at room temperature before DNA extraction. The immunoSEQ Assay, a bias-controlled multiplex PCR, was used to amplify TCRbeta CDR3 regions from genomic DNA. As for how the authors treated the data: Within the assay, amplification of reference gene primers was used to estimate how many nucleated cells each sample contained. To quantify the absolute abundance of each unique TCRbeta CDR3 rearrangement, sequence reads were collapsed and filtered. For each sample, productive Simpson clonality was calculated by taking the square root of Simpson's diversity index across productive rearrangements. Not all clones reach the TCRdb copy of this immuneACCESS table, which keeps in-frame sequences only. Checked studies attribute under half of the gap to unresolved V genes and leave the rest unexplained. The V and J calls and clone size come from that table; D and trimming were worked out from the DNA. This sample lists over 150,000 clones; approximately 85% were detected once. The ten largest make up 6.2% of the sample.

To note about this clone: Its antigen specificity is not known. No base quality values were provided; no much bigger clone lies one nucleotide off.

Taken from the germline V gene (reference sequence), the CDR1 and CDR2 loops are SEHNR and FQNEAQ. The germline ends are 9 bases apart after V is trimmed by 4 bases and J by 0 bases. The CDR3 has 15 amino acids, counting the end cysteine and phenylalanine. The sequence is cut down to CDR3 DNA, 45 bases in frame from base 1. This TCR derives from a man between 40 and 49 years old who had recovered from COVID-19. The sequencing sample was made of PBMCs or T cells enriched from blood (not recorded which). The chain employs TRBV7-9 and TRBJ2-2; matching of 6 bases hints at TRBD1 as the D gene. The base sequence is TGTGCCAGCAGCTCAGGGGAAGCGAACACCGGGGAGCTGTTTTTT. Translated, it reads CASSSGEANTGELFF.